Listed below are T cell receptor beta chains from one sample, sequenced in a study of beta chain features in type 1 diabetes. The data were produced by immunoSEQ multiplex PCR, yet TCRdb's version contains in-frame clones alone and is incomplete. The sample holds just over 600,000 clones; 15% to 18% are singletons and the top ten take approximately 0.099%. Material: naive CD4+ T cells from blood. Source of these receptors: a man aged 18 to 30 in good health. Both conserved end residues are part of each CDR3. The D gene is left open where the match is weak. Clone size is stated in some rows and not others, as once, few, many or a class when expanded.

>TRBJ1-1|TRBV7-3|.|.
CASSPPRLNTEAFF
TGTGCCAGCAGCCCACCGCGGTTGAACACTGAAGCTTTCTTT
>TRBJ2-7|TRBV28|TRBD1|.
CASSSGQGASYF
TGTGCCAGCAGTTCGGGACAGGGGGCCTCGTACTTC
>TRBJ1-5|TRBV6-1|.|few
CASSEGGGGQPQHF
TGTGCCAGCAGTGAAGGGGGAGGAGGTCAGCCCCAGCATTTT
>TRBJ2-3|TRBV7-9|.|few
CASSLAQGEADTQYF
TGTGCCAGCAGCTTAGCCCAGGGTGAGGCAGATACGCAGTATTTT
>TRBJ2-5|TRBV25-1|TRBD1|few
CASSELGTGGLEETQYF
TGTGCCAGCAGTGAATTGGGGACAGGGGGCCTGGAGGAGACCCAGTACTTC
>TRBJ1-1|TRBV14|.|few
CASSQDLWAEAFF
TGTGCCAGCAGCCAAGATCTCTGGGCTGAAGCTTTCTTT
>TRBJ1-1|TRBV7-2|TRBD1|.
CASSLGQGRTEAFF
TGTGCCAGCAGCTTAGGACAGGGCCGGACTGAAGCTTTCTTT
>TRBJ2-3|TRBV9|.|few
CASSRPGADTQYF
TGTGCCAGCAGCCGCCCGGGGGCGGATACGCAGTATTTT
>TRBJ2-1|TRBV29-1|.|few
CSVEDLPDEQFF
TGCAGCGTTGAAGATCTTCCAGATGAGCAGTTCTTC
>TRBJ2-3|TRBV7-9|.|.
CASSKTGTDTQYF
TGTGCCAGCAGCAAAACAGGAACAGATACGCAGTATTTT
>TRBJ2-3|TRBV28|TRBD2|.
CASSSPKTSGGGRNTQYF
TGTGCCAGCAGCTCCCCTAAAACTAGCGGAGGAGGGCGAAATACGCAGTATTTT
>TRBJ1-6|TRBV5-1|TRBD1|few
CASSHGQGGNSPLHF
TGCGCCAGCAGCCATGGACAGGGAGGTAATTCACCCCTCCACTTT
>TRBJ1-1|TRBV7-9|.|.
CASSLRDTNTEAFF
TGTGCCAGCAGCTTACGGGACACGAACACTGAAGCTTTCTTT
>TRBJ2-3|TRBV1|.|few
CTSSQGGFGTDTQYF
TGCACCAGCAGCCAAGGCGGGTTCGGCACAGATACGCAGTATTTT
>TRBJ1-5|TRBV10-3|.|.
CAISEGGRNQPQHF
TGTGCCATCAGTGAGGGGGGGCGGAATCAGCCCCAGCATTTT
>TRBJ2-4|TRBV28|.|.
CASSSPSTGGAKNIQYF
TGTGCCAGCAGTTCACCCTCGACAGGTGGAGCCAAAAACATTCAGTACTTC
>TRBJ1-5|TRBV5-1|.|.
CASSSTGDSNQPQHF
TGCGCCAGCAGCTCGACAGGAGATAGCAATCAGCCCCAGCATTTT
>TRBJ2-1|TRBV11-1|.|.
CASSPLRLYNEQFF
TGTGCCAGCAGCCCTTTGCGGTTGTACAATGAGCAGTTCTTC
>TRBJ1-3|TRBV4-2|.|.
CASSQDGQNGNTIYF
TGTGCCAGCAGCCAAGATGGGCAGAATGGAAACACCATATATTTT
>TRBJ2-7|TRBV18|TRBD1|.
CASSPLPDRSSYEQYF
TGTGCCAGCTCACCACTCCCGGACAGGAGCTCCTACGAGCAGTACTTC
>TRBJ1-2|TRBV15|.|.
CATSRDSARAGGYTF
TGTGCCACCAGCAGAGATAGTGCCAGGGCGGGTGGCTACACCTTC
>TRBJ1-2|TRBV19|TRBD1|few
CASTSRTGLNYGYTF
TGTGCCAGTACCTCTCGGACAGGGCTGAACTATGGCTACACCTTC
>TRBJ2-5|TRBV7-9|.|few
CASSRGLTGETQYF
TGTGCCAGCAGCAGAGGTCTCACGGGGGAGACCCAGTACTTC
>TRBJ1-2|TRBV18|TRBD1|.
CASSPVLTGANYGYTF
TGTGCCAGCTCACCGGTCTTGACAGGGGCTAACTATGGCTACACCTTC
>TRBJ2-2|TRBV7-2|TRBD2|.
CASSLTLAGGTGELFF
TGTGCCAGCAGCTTAACGCTAGCGGGAGGTACCGGGGAGCTGTTTTTT
>TRBJ2-3|TRBV5-1|TRBD2|.
CASSHSAGGRGDTQYF
TGCGCCAGCAGCCACTCAGCGGGAGGGCGGGGAGATACGCAGTATTTT
>TRBJ2-1|TRBV4-1|TRBD2|.
CASSQDWASGGAYNEQFF
TGCGCCAGCAGCCAAGACTGGGCTAGCGGGGGGGCCTACAATGAGCAGTTCTTC
>TRBJ1-5|TRBV6-5|.|few
CASSYNRVQPQHF
TGTGCCAGCAGTTATAACAGGGTTCAGCCCCAGCATTTT
>TRBJ1-1|TRBV7-2|.|.
CASSPGTEAFF
TGTGCCAGCAGCCCAGGCACTGAAGCTTTCTTT
>TRBJ2-7|TRBV10-3|.|few
CATQTLYEQYF
TGTGCCACCCAAACCCTCTACGAGCAGTACTTC
>TRBJ2-6|TRBV4-3|TRBD2|.
CASSQEWGGAGANVLTF
TGCGCCAGCAGCCAAGAGTGGGGGGGAGCTGGGGCCAACGTCCTGACTTTC
>TRBJ2-1|TRBV19|TRBD2|.
CASSRRVSGSVSYNEQFF
TGTGCCAGTAGCCGTCGGGTTAGCGGGAGTGTATCCTACAATGAGCAGTTCTTC
>TRBJ2-2|TRBV30|.|.
CAWSVQSTGELFF
TGTGCCTGGAGTGTACAGAGTACCGGGGAGCTGTTTTTT
>TRBJ2-3|TRBV13|TRBD2|few
CASSLRTSGSTDTQYF
TGTGCCAGCAGCCTCCGGACTAGCGGGAGTACAGATACGCAGTATTTT
>TRBJ2-1|TRBV28|.|few
CASSLDLALSSYNEQFF
TGTGCCAGCAGTTTGGATCTAGCGTTGAGCTCCTACAATGAGCAGTTCTTC